This entry is about one T cell receptor beta chain. Its matching antigen is unknown. Sequenced by immunoSEQ multiplex PCR; TCRdb stores in-frame clones only, minus some. Of just over 30,000 clones listed, approximately 96% are singletons. Genomic DNA came from blood conventional CD4+ T cells gated CD25-low CD127-high. This sample stems from a study of regulatory and conventional T cells in RAG deficiency. Findings and caveats of the study: RAG-deficient patients showed markedly lower Shannon entropy and higher Simpson indices than control T-cell subsets. Shorter CDR3s in all patient subsets; >85% Treg-Tconv overlap in Omenn.

Germline V gene sequence: CDR1 SGHVS, CDR2 FNYEAQ. V gave up 5 bases and J gave up 0 bases; unmatched junction bases: 2. This CDR3 is built from 14 residues. These data were likewise used in another study, on regulatory T cells. That source notes: Primers: 52 TRBV forward and 13 TRBJ reverse.

This clonotype was obtained from a human donor in good health. The rearrangement uses TRBV7-6 and TRBJ2-3; 7 nucleotides match TRBD1. Sequencing was carried out using CD25- CD4+ T cells sorted from blood. The CDR3 DNA sequence: TGTGCCAGCAGCCTCAGGGGGAGCACAGATACGCAGTATTTT. Protein sequence: CASSLRGSTDTQYF.